This TCR beta chain was identified in a study of blood T cell repertoires in COVID-19. Germline V CDR1 and CDR2: MNHNY, SVGAGI (reference sequence). There are 15 residues in the CDR3. Trimming shortened V by 3 bases and J by 5 bases, and 16 bases separated the two germline ends. This table comes from immunoSEQ multiplex PCR, and its TCRdb copy is limited to in-frame clones, with some not included. Of roughly 80,000 clones listed, around 86% are singletons. The sequence was collected from a man aged 80 or over with acute or convalescent COVID-19. The sequenced sample consisted of peripheral blood. V usage is TRBV6-6 and J usage is TRBJ2-5, with TRBD2 as a possible D gene (5 bases). DNA for the CDR3: TGTGCCAGCAGTTATGGTGATGGGGTAGCGGAGACCCAGTACTTC. It yields the protein CASSYGDGVAETQYF.